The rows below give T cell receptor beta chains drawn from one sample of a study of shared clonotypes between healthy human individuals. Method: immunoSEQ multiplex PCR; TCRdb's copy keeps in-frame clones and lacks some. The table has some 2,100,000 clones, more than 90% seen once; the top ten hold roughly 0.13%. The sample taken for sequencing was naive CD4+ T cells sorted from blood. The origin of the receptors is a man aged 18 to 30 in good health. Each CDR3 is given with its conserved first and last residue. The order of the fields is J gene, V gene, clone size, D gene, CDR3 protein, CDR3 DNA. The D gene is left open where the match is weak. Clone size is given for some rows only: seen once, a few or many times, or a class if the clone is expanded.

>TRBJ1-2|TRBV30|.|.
CAWSVLRGSGYTF
TGTGCCTGGAGTGTACTCAGGGGTAGTGGCTACACCTTC
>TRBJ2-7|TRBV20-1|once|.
CSARVADEQYF
TGCAGTGCAAGGGTTGCGGACGAGCAGTACTTC
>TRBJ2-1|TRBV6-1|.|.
CASSTTRTSYNEQFF
TGTGCCAGCAGTACTACTCGTACCTCCTACAATGAGCAGTTCTTC
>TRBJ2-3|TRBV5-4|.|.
CASSSNGKLNTDTQYF
TGTGCCAGCAGCTCCAATGGGAAACTCAACACAGATACGCAGTATTTT
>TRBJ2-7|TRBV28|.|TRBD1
CASSLTPGQGDHEQYF
TGTGCCAGCAGTTTAACTCCGGGACAGGGGGACCACGAGCAGTACTTC
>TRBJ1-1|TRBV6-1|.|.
CASVDYGGTEAFF
TGTGCCAGTGTAGATTACGGCGGGACTGAAGCTTTCTTT
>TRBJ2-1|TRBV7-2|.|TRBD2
CASSHRPLAGGYNEQFF
TGTGCCAGCAGCCACAGACCCCTAGCGGGAGGTTACAATGAGCAGTTCTTC
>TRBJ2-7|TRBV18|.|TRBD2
CASSPGTSGRAWTYEQYF
TGTGCCAGCTCACCAGGGACTAGCGGGAGGGCCTGGACCTACGAGCAGTACTTC
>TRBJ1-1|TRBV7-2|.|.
CASRPLAGPNTEAFF
TGTGCCAGCAGGCCGTTGGCAGGACCGAACACTGAAGCTTTCTTT
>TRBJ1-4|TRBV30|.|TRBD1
CAWSPFTLGTVGEKLFF
TGTGCCTGGAGTCCATTCACCCTAGGGACAGTTGGCGAAAAACTGTTTTTT
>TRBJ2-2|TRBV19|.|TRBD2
CASSMSSGTNTGELFF
TGTGCCAGTAGTATGTCTAGCGGTACGAACACCGGGGAGCTGTTTTTT
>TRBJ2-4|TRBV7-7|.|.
CASPKGEGGNIQYF
TGTGCTAGCCCAAAGGGGGAGGGCGGAAACATTCAGTACTTC
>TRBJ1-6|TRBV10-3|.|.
CAISELDRPNSPLHF
TGTGCCATCAGTGAGCTGGACAGACCAAATTCACCCCTCCACTTT
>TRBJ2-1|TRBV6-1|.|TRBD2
CASTQGEGRSEQFF
TGTGCCAGCACACAAGGGGAGGGTCGAAGTGAGCAGTTCTTC
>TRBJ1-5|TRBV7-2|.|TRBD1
CASSLYTGDQPQHF
TGTGCCAGCAGCCTATATACAGGGGACCAGCCCCAGCATTTT
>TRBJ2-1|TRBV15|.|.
CATSRDRGVNEQFF
TGTGCCACCAGCAGAGATCGGGGTGTTAATGAGCAGTTCTTC
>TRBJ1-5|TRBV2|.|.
CASSEGGQVGQPQHF
TGTGCCAGCAGTGAAGGGGGGCAGGTCGGTCAGCCCCAGCATTTT
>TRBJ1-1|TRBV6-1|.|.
CASSEARGVTEAFF
TGTGCCAGCAGTGAAGCGAGGGGGGTTACTGAAGCTTTCTTT
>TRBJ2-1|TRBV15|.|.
CATSRDPRGGPYNEQFF
TGTGCCACCAGCAGAGATCCTCGGGGTGGCCCCTACAATGAGCAGTTCTTC
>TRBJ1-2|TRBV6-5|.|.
CASGGQGRIGYTF
TGTGCCAGCGGTGGGCAGGGGAGGATTGGCTACACCTTC
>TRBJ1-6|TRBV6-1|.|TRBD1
CASSAGQGYSPLHF
TGTGCCAGCAGTGCGGGACAGGGGTACTCACCCCTCCACTTT
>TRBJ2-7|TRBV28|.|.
CASSGGGGTFGYEQYF
TGTGCCAGCAGTGGGGGAGGTGGGACATTCGGATACGAGCAGTACTTC
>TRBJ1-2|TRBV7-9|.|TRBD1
CASSLGTGSNYGYTF
TGTGCCAGCAGCCTGGGGACAGGATCTAACTATGGCTACACCTTC
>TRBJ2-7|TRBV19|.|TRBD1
CASSIRQGAHEQYF
TGTGCCAGTAGTATTCGACAGGGGGCCCACGAGCAGTACTTC
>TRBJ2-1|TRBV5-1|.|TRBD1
CASSVGQGANSEQFF
TGCGCCAGCAGCGTGGGACAGGGGGCAAACAGTGAGCAGTTCTTC
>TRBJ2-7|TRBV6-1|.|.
CASRAVGYEQYF
TGTGCCAGCAGGGCCGTGGGTTACGAGCAGTACTTC
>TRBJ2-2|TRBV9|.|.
CASSVGGENTGELFF
TGTGCCAGCAGCGTAGGTGGGGAGAACACCGGGGAGCTGTTTTTT
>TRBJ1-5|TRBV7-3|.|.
CASSLENVAGQPQHF
TGTGCCAGCAGCTTAGAGAACGTCGCGGGTCAGCCCCAGCATTTT
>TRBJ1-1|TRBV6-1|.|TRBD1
CASQRTGRMTEAFF
TGTGCCAGCCAAAGGACAGGGAGGATGACTGAAGCTTTCTTT
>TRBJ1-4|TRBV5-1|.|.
CASSRSESTNEKLFF
TGCGCCAGCAGCCGATCTGAGTCAACTAATGAAAAACTGTTTTTT
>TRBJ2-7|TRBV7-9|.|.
CASSLPHYEQYF
TGTGCCAGCAGCTTACCCCACTACGAGCAGTACTTC
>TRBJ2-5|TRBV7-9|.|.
CASSHKGQETQYF
TGTGCCAGCAGCCATAAGGGACAAGAGACCCAGTACTTC
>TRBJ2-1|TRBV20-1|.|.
CSALLGNEQFF
TGCAGTGCTTTACTAGGGAATGAGCAGTTCTTC
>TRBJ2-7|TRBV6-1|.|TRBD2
CASSPSTGGPYEQYF
TGTGCCAGCAGTCCGTCGACGGGAGGGCCCTACGAGCAGTACTTC
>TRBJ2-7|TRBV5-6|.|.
CASSAGVYEEYF
TGTGCCAGCAGCGCCGGGGTCTACGAGGAGTACTTC
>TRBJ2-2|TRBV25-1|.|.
CAPTVGPTNTGELFF
TGTGCGCCGACCGTGGGTCCAACGAACACCGGGGAGCTGTTTTTT
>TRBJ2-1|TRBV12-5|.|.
CASGFAGSYNEQFF
TGTGCTAGTGGTTTTGCGGGGTCCTACAATGAGCAGTTCTTC
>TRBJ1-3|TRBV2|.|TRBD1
CASSLSDRGRISFQGNTIYF
TGTGCCAGCAGCCTTTCCGACAGGGGGCGAATCAGCTTTCAGGGAAACACCATATATTTT
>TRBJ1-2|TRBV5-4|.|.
CASSRPSSLTGWLRYGYTF
TGTGCCAGCAGTCGCCCCTCCTCTCTCACAGGGTGGTTACGCTATGGCTACACCTTC
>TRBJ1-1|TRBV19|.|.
CASRDQGQSNTEAFF
TGTGCCAGTAGGGACCAAGGACAGTCGAACACTGAAGCTTTCTTT
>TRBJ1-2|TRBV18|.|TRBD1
CASSQGQGAHYGYTF
TGTGCCAGCTCTCAGGGACAGGGGGCGCACTATGGCTACACCTTC
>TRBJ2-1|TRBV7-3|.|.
CASSVLGGLSYNEQFF
TGTGCCAGCAGCGTGCTAGGGGGATTATCCTACAATGAGCAGTTCTTC
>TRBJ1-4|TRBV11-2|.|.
CASSFLGGGEKLFF
TGTGCCAGCAGCTTCCTGGGGGGAGGGGAAAAACTGTTTTTT
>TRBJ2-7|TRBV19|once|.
CASSFIGNSYEQYF
TGTGCCAGTAGTTTCATAGGGAATTCCTACGAGCAGTACTTC
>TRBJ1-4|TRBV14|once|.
CASSSFGGPNEKLFF
TGTGCCAGCAGTTCTTTCGGGGGTCCTAATGAAAAACTGTTTTTT
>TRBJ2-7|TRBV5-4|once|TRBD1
CASSAGWGQGYEQYF
TGTGCCAGCTCGGCGGGATGGGGACAGGGTTACGAGCAGTACTTC
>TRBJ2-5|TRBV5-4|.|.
CASSSASRGETQYF
TGTGCCAGCAGCTCGGCAAGCCGGGGGGAGACCCAGTACTTC
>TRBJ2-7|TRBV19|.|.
CASSMRTSYYEQYF
TGTGCCAGTAGTATGAGGACGTCTTACTACGAGCAGTACTTC